These 20 T cell receptor beta chains originate from one sample sequenced in a study of regulatory T cells in long-lasting Graves disease. Time point specified: newly diagnosed GD, antithyroid drugs for less than 3 months. There was RNA extracted from PBMCs, and the TCR library was made from it. To make TCR beta libraries, researchers used iRepertoire HTBI primers and Arm-PCR of CDR3 regions. TCRdb redid the calling of the multiplex PCR reads with MiXCR, one entry per CDR3 protein. The data show around 500,000 distinct CDR3 sequences, with roughly a sixth seen just once and 20% to 30% held by the top ten. The data were also submitted as part of a second study, on T cells in Graves' hyperthyroidism and ophthalmopathy.

Sequenced here: peripheral blood mononuclear cells (PBMCs), sampled at new diagnosis, from a patient treated with antithyroid drugs. The receptors here all came from a woman aged 35-60 years with Graves disease.

This clonotype was picked up many times. The chain has TRBV2 and TRBJ2-3; D might be TRBD2 (5 bases). V lost 7 bases and J 5 bases, leaving 16 bases between the germline ends. Germline loops: CDR1 SNHLY, CDR2 FYNNEI. The CDR3 consists of 14 residues. The CDR3 sequence is CASTKANRGDTQYF. Written as DNA, the CDR3 is TGTGCCAGCACTAAAGCGAATCGGGGAGATACGCAGTATTTT.

The chain carries TRBV4-1 and TRBJ1-1, with 8 positions matching TRBD1. V trimming: 1 base; J trimming: 7 bases; junction bases outside the gene matches: 14. Germline-derived CDR1 and CDR2 are MGHRA and YSYEKL. This CDR3 has 17 amino acids. CDR3: CASSQGGTGGSRIEAFF. The CDR3 bases are TGCGCCAGCAGCCAAGGGGGGACAGGTGGTTCGCGTATTGAAGCTTTCTTT.

A few counts support this clonotype. The rearrangement joins TRBV14 to TRBJ2-1, with 9 nucleotides matching TRBD2. Germline trimming cut 0 bases from V and 8 bases from J; bases unmatched to any gene: 8. Germline-derived CDR1 and CDR2 are SGHDN and FVKESK. This CDR3 is 16 amino acids long. CDR3 region: CASSQDLSSGIHEQFF. DNA of the CDR3: TGTGCCAGCAGCCAAGATCTTTCTAGCGGGATCCATGAGCAGTTCTTC.

As for this clonotype: A single base separates this from a much larger clone, so it may be a read error. The final CDR3 position lacks the conserved phenylalanine or tryptophan, pointing to a likely read error. The chain couples TRBV2 to TRBJ2-1; tentatively, D is TRBD1 (5 bases). The germline V gene encodes CDR1 SNHLY and CDR2 FYNNEI. The CDR3 contains 16 residues. The ends were cut back, 7 bases at V and 1 base at J, with 17 bases in the middle. DNA for the CDR3: TGTGCCAGCAACCTGGGGCTTCTGGCATCCTACAATGAGCAGTTCCTC. This codes for CASNLGLLASYNEQFL.

This clonotype came up many times. The chain has TRBV2 and TRBJ1-5, with D maybe TRBD1 (6 bases). V was clipped by 2 bases and J by 0 bases, with 8 bases between them. Germline V gene lookup returns CDR1 SNHLY and CDR2 FYNNEI. CDR3 length: 15 amino acids. DNA for the CDR3: TGTGCCAGCAGTGAAAGACAGGCTAGCAATCAGCCCCAGCATTTT. This gives the protein CASSERQASNQPQHF.

The gene calls are TRBV4-1 and TRBJ2-6; D is possibly TRBD1 (6 bases). The germline V gene encodes CDR1 MGHRA and CDR2 YSYEKL. V shed 6 bases and J shed 0 bases, with 21 bases lying between them. This CDR3 contains 19 residues. This CDR3 is CASRKIGQTLSSGANVLTF. The CDR3 nucleotides read TGCGCCAGCAGGAAGATCGGACAGACCTTAAGCTCTGGGGCCAACGTCCTGACTTTC.

The sample holds many counts of this clonotype. This chain links TRBV12-3 or TRBV12-4 with TRBJ2-7; D is ambiguous. This CDR3 has 14 residues. Trimming took off 6 bases at V and 5 bases at J, with 17 bases between the two ends. CDR3 amino acids: CASSFDTEADEQYF. CDR3 coding DNA: TGTGCCAGCAGCTTCGACACCGAGGCGGACGAGCAGTACTTC.

This clonotype has a count of ten or more. V is TRBV11-2 and J is TRBJ1-3; no clear D. The germline V gene encodes CDR1 SGHAT and CDR2 FQNNGV. V was shortened by 2 bases and J by 0 bases, with 11 bases between the two germline ends. The CDR3 sequence is 16 residues long. In nucleotides, the CDR3 is TGTGCCAGCAGCTTAACCCACGGCTACTCTGGAAACACCATATATTTT. Its translation is CASSLTHGYSGNTIYF.

V is TRBV5-1 and J is TRBJ2-5; D is possibly TRBD1 (6 bases). CDR3 length: 15 amino acids. V was cut by 3 bases and J by 3 bases, with 15 bases left in between. Germline values: CDR1 SGHRS, CDR2 YFSETQ. CDR3 in amino acids: CASSSDGQPKETQYF. The CDR3 nucleotides are TGCGCCAGCAGCTCGGACGGACAGCCTAAAGAGACCCAGTACTTC.

This clonotype occurred many times. The V call is TRBV24-1, the J call TRBJ1-1; no clear D. The CDR3 runs 14 residues. Trimming removed 5 bases from V and 8 bases from J, with 17 bases in between. The germline V gene has CDR1 KGHDR and CDR2 SFDVKD. The CDR3 nucleotides read TGTGCCACCAGTGCCAAAACGCAACCTGTCGAAGCTTTCTTT. Its translation: CATSAKTQPVEAFF.

At least ten counts were recorded for this clonotype. This chain connects TRBV2 to TRBJ1-5; D possibly corresponds to TRBD1 (6 bases). Germline CDR1 reads SNHLY; CDR2 reads FYNNEI. The length of the CDR3 is 13 residues. The V gene lost 8 bases and the J gene lost 4 bases, with 12 bases spanning the gap. The CDR3 reads CASCRDKNQPQHF. CDR3 sequence (DNA): TGTGCCAGCTGCCGGGACAAGAATCAGCCCCAGCATTTT. Based on the CDR3 plus reference TRBV2 and TRBJ1-5, the full variable domain is EPEVTQTPSHQVTQMGQEVILRCVPISNHLYFYWYRQILGQKVEFLVSFYNNEISEKSEIFDDQFSVERPDGSNFTLKIRSTKLEDSAMYFCASCRDKNQPQHFGDGTRLSIL.

The chain carries TRBV29-1 and TRBJ1-5; 9 nucleotides match TRBD1. The germline V gene encodes CDR1 SQVTM and CDR2 ANQGSEA. J lost 7 bases, V lost 4 bases, and 5 bases had no gene match. The CDR3 runs to 13 residues. CDR3 coding DNA: TGCAGCGTTGGGACAGGGGTCGGGCAGCCCCAGCATTTT. Translation gives CSVGTGVGQPQHF.

Many counts were recorded for this clonotype. This chain links TRBV12-3 or TRBV12-4 with TRBJ2-5; D ambiguous. The CDR3 has 14 amino acids. V gave up 1 base and J gave up 5 bases, with 11 bases separating them. In DNA form, the CDR3 reads TGTGCCAGCAGTTTAGGTTCACGATTTGAGACCCAGTACTTC. This codes for CASSLGSRFETQYF.

Many counts were recorded for this clonotype. The CDR3 spells CASSPKAPTDTQYF. CDR3 DNA sequence: TGTGCCAGTAGTCCAAAGGCACCCACAGATACGCAGTATTTT. V gene TRBV19 combines with J gene TRBJ2-3; D ambiguous. The CDR3 totals 14 residues. Germline CDR1 reads LNHDA; CDR2 reads SQIVND (reference sequence). Trimming removed 5 bases from V and 2 bases from J, with 11 bases in between.

This sequence joins TRBV19 and TRBJ2-3; D ambiguous. Germline lookup yields CDR1 LNHDA and CDR2 SQIVND (reference sequence). Trimming shortened V by 4 bases and J by 6 bases, and 14 bases separated the two germline ends. The CDR3 totals 14 residues. The CDR3 sequence: CASSNTAGPDTQYF. The CDR3 DNA reads as TGTGCCAGTAGTAACACCGCTGGGCCGGATACGCAGTATTTT.

The chain joins TRBV5-1 to TRBJ2-5, with 7 bases aligning to TRBD2. With V trimmed by 4 bases and J by 0 bases, 3 bases remained unmatched. Germline CDR1 and CDR2: SGHRS and YFSETQ. This CDR3 is built from 14 residues. CDR3 loop: CASSPGRNQETQYF. The DNA of the CDR3 is TGCGCCAGCAGCCCCGGGAGGAACCAAGAGACCCAGTACTTC.

CDR3 in DNA: TGCAGTGCTAGAGAAGTGGTGACTAGCGGGGGAGGGGAGCAGTTCTTC. This gives the protein CSAREVVTSGGGEQFF. The chain uses TRBV20-1 and TRBJ2-3, with 12 bases that match TRBD2. The DNA end is a closer match to TRBJ2-1, so the J assignment may be wrong. The CDR3 loop spans 16 amino acids. Germline assignment: CDR1 DFQATT and CDR2 SNEGSKA (reference sequence).

This clonotype has a handful of counts. The chain joins TRBV7-2 to TRBJ1-3, with TRBD1 matching over 8 bases. Looked up from germline, CDR1 is SGHTA and CDR2 is FQGNSA. This CDR3 is built from 14 residues. V dropped 6 bases and J dropped 3; count of bases not matched to a gene: 4. CDR3 nucleotides: TGTGCCAGCAGACGACAGGGGCTTGGAAACACCATATATTTT. Protein: CASRRQGLGNTIYF. The full variable domain, in which reference TRBV7-2 and TRBJ1-3 provide the parts outside the CDR3, is GAGVSQSPSNKVTEKGKDVELRCDPISGHTALYWYRQSLGQGLEFLIYFQGNSAPDKSGLPSDRFSAERTGGSVSTLTIQRTQQEDSAVYLCASRRQGLGNTIYFGEGSWLTVV.

This clonotype was recorded many times. The rearrangement links TRBV7-9 to TRBJ2-7; 7 bases agree with TRBD1. Germline CDR1 SEHNR, CDR2 FQNEAQ (reference sequence). The CDR3 is 14 amino acids. V shed 5 bases and J 1 base; nucleotides not matched to a gene: 5. As DNA, the CDR3 is TGTGCCAGCAGCGCCCGGGGACAGTCCTACGAGCAGTACTTC. Translation gives CASSARGQSYEQYF. The full variable domain, rest sourced from reference TRBV7-9 and TRBJ2-7, is DTGVSQNPRHKITKRGQNVTFRCDPISEHNRLYWYRQTLGQGPEFLTYFQNEAQLEKSRLLSDRFSAERPKGSFSTLEIQRTEQGDSAMYLCASSARGQSYEQYFGPGTRLTVT.

Only a few counts were recorded for this clonotype. This chain uses TRBV6-2 or TRBV6-3 with TRBJ2-3, with a tentative D call TRBD2 (7 bases). The CDR3 runs 15 residues. Trimming took off 2 bases at V and 4 bases at J, with 13 bases between the two ends. CDR1 and CDR2 (germline): MNHEY, SVGEGT. This CDR3 is CASSYGGGSSDTQYF. For the CDR3, the DNA is TGTGCCAGCAGTTACGGGGGGGGCAGTTCAGATACGCAGTATTTT.